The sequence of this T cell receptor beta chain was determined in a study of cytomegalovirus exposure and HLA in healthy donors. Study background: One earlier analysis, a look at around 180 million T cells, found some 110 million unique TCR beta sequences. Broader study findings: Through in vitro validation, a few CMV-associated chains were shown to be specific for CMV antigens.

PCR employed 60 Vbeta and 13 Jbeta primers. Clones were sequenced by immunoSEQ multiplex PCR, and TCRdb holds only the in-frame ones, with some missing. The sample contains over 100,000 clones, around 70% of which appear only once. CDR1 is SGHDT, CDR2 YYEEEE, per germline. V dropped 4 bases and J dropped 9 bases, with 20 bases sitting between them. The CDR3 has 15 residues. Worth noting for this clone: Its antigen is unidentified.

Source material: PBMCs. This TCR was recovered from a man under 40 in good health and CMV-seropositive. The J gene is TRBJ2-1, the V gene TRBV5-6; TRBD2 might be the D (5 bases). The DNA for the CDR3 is TGTGCCAGCAGCCCACTGTTGGTATTAGGGAGTGAGCAGTTCTTC. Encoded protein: CASSPLLVLGSEQFF.